The 6 T cell receptor beta chains below all came from one sample that was sequenced in a study of blood T cell repertoires in COVID-19. TCRdb's table, derived via immunoSEQ multiplex PCR, lists solely in-frame clones and lacks some. The sample includes about 240,000 clones, around 89% of them seen just once. Sequenced material: PBMCs or T cells enriched from blood (not recorded which). The origin of the receptors is a woman in her thirties who had recovered from COVID-19.

The rearrangement joins TRBV19 to TRBJ1-3; D possibly corresponds to TRBD1 (6 bases). Trimming took off 3 bases at V and 2 bases at J, with 11 bases between the two ends. Germline V gene sequence: CDR1 LNHDA, CDR2 SQIVND (reference sequence). The CDR3 covers 15 residues. The CDR3 DNA reads TGTGCCAGTAGTATCGGGGGGCGAGCTGGAAACACCATATATTTT. This translates into CASSIGGRAGNTIYF.

This clone has just one count. DNA for the CDR3: TGCAGTGCTAGTTCGGTGACAGGAAGTTTCACCGGGGAGCTGTTTTTT. Protein: CSASSVTGSFTGELFF. The chain is built from TRBV20-1 and TRBJ2-2, with D possibly being TRBD1 (6 bases). The length of the CDR3 is 16 residues. CDR1 is DFQATT and CDR2 is SNEGSKA in the germline V gene (reference sequence). Trimming took 3 bases from V and 4 from J, leaving 18 bases between them.

The rearrangement links TRBV19 to TRBJ2-2, with a possible D match to TRBD2 (6 bases). Germline V gene sequence: CDR1 LNHDA, CDR2 SQIVND (reference sequence). CDR3 length: 14 amino acids. V gave up 3 bases and J gave up 6 bases, with 11 bases separating them. DNA of the CDR3: TGTGCCAGTAGTATTAGGAGGGTCTCCGGGGAGCTGTTTTTT. Translating gives CASSIRRVSGELFF.

The chain carries TRBV9 and TRBJ2-3, with 12 bases lining up with TRBD2. Trimming cost V 0 bases and J 4 bases; bases outside gene matches: 3. Germline V gives CDR1 SGDLS, CDR2 YYNGEE. The CDR3 runs 16 residues. The DNA for the CDR3 is TGTGCCAGCAGCGTAGGGGCTAGCGGGAGGGCAGATACGCAGTATTTT. It is translated as CASSVGASGRADTQYF. The entire variable domain, with the rest obtained from reference TRBV9 and TRBJ2-3, is as follows: DSGVTQTPKHLITATGQRVTLRCSPRSGDLSVYWYQQSLDQGLQFLIQYYNGEERAKGNILERFSAQQFPDLHSELNLSSLELGDSALYFCASSVGASGRADTQYFGPGTRLTVL.

The chain is built from TRBV11-2 and TRBJ1-6, with D unclear. Trimming shortened V by 0 bases and J by 9 bases, and 15 bases separated the two germline ends. The germline V gene has CDR1 SGHAT and CDR2 FQNNGV. This CDR3 contains 16 residues. The CDR3 sequence: CASSLDLATSTSPLHF. CDR3 nucleotides: TGTGCCAGCAGCTTAGATCTAGCCACTTCGACTTCACCCCTCCACTTT.

The chain is built from TRBV6-5 and TRBJ1-2; 7 bases are a match to TRBD1. The trim removed 5 bases at V and 2 bases at J, leaving 5 bases unmatched. Germline V lookup: CDR1 MNHEY, CDR2 SVGAGI. The CDR3 extends over 14 amino acids. The DNA of the CDR3 is TGTGCCAGCAGTCGGACAGGATTGAACTATGGCTACACCTTC. Amino acids: CASSRTGLNYGYTF.